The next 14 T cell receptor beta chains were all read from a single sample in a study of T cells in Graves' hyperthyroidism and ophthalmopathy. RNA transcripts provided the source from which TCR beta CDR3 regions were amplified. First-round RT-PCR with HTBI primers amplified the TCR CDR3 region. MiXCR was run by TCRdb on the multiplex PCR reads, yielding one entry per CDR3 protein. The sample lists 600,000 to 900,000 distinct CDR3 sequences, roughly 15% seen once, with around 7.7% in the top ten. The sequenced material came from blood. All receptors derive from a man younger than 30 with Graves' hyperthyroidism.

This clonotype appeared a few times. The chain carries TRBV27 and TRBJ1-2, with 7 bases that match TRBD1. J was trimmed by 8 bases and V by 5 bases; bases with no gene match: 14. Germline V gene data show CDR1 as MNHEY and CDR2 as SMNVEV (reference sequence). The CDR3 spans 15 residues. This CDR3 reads CASSPRRGGARGYTF. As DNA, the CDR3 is TGTGCCAGCAGTCCCCGGAGAGGGGGCGCCCGGGGCTACACCTTC.

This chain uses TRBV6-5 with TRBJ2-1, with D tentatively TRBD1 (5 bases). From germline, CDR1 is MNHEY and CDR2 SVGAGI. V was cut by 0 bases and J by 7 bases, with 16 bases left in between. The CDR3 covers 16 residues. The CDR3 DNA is TGTGCCAGCAGTTACTCAACAGGTCCTGTCGGGAATGAGCAGTTCTTC. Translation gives CASSYSTGPVGNEQFF.

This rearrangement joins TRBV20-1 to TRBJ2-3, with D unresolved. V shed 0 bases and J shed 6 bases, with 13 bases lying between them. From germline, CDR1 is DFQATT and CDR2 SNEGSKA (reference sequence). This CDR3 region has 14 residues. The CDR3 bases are TGCAGTGCTAGAGACATAGACCCGCGGGATACGCAGTATTTT. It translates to CSARDIDPRDTQYF.

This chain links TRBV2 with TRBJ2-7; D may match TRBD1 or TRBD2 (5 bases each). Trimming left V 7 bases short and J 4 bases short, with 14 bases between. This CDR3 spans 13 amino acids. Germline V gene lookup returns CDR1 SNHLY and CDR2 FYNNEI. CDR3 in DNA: TGTGCCAGCACGGAGGCAGGGCGGTACGAGCAGTACTTC. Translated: CASTEAGRYEQYF.

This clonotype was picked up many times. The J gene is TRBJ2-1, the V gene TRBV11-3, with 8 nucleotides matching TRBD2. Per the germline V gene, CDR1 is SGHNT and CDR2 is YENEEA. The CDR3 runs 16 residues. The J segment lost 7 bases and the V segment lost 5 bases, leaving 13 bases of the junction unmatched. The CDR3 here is CASSPHPAGATNEQFF. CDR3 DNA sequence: TGTGCCAGCAGCCCCCACCCAGCGGGAGCGACGAATGAGCAGTTCTTC.

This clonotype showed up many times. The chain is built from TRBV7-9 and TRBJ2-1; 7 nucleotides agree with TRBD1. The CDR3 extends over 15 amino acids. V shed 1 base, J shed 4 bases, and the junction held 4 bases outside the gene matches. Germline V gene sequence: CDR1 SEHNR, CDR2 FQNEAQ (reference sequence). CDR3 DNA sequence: TGTGCCAGCAGCTTAGGAGACAGGGCATACAATGAGCAGTTCTTC. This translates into CASSLGDRAYNEQFF.

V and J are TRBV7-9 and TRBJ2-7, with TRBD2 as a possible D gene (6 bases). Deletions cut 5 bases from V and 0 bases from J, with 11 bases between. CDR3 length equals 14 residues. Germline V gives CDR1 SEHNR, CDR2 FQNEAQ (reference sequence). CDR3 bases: TGTGCCAGCAGCCAGGGACTCACCTCCTACGAGCAGTACTTC. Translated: CASSQGLTSYEQYF. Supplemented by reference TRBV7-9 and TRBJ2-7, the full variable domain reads DTGVSQNPRHKITKRGQNVTFRCDPISEHNRLYWYRQTLGQGPEFLTYFQNEAQLEKSRLLSDRFSAERPKGSFSTLEIQRTEQGDSAMYLCASSQGLTSYEQYFGPGTRLTVT.

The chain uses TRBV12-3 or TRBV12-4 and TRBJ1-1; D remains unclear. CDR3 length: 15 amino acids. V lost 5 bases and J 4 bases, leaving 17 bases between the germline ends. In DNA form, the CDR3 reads TGTGCCAGCAGTCGCTCCGGGCTCGGAGGCACTGAAGCTTTCTTT. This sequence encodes CASSRSGLGGTEAFF.

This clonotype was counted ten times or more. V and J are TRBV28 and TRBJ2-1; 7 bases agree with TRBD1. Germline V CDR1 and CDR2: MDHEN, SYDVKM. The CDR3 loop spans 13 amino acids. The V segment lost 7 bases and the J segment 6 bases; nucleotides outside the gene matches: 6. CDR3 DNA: TGTGCCAGCATTGGGCAGGGGGTCAATGAGCAGTTCTTC. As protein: CASIGQGVNEQFF.

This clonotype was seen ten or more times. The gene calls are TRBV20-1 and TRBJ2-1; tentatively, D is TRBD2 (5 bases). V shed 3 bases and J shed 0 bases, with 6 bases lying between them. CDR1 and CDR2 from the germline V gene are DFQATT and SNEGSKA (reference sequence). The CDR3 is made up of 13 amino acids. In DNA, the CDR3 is TGCAGTGCTAGCGGGAACTCCTACAATGAGCAGTTCTTC. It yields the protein CSASGNSYNEQFF.

CDR3 sequence (DNA): TGCGCCAGCAGCCCCCGGGGGACAGGTCTCTCTGGAAACACCATATATTTT. It encodes CASSPRGTGLSGNTIYF. The chain joins TRBV4-1 to TRBJ1-3; 8 positions agree with TRBD1. The CDR3 covers 17 residues. Germline V gene sequence: CDR1 MGHRA, CDR2 YSYEKL. V was clipped by 4 bases and J by 0 bases; unmatched bases: 8.

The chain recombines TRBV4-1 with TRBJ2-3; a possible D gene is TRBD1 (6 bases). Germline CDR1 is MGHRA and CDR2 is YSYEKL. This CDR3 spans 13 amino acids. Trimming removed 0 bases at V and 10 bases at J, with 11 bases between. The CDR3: CASSQDLEGAQYF. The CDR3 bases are TGCGCCAGCAGCCAAGATCTCGAGGGGGCGCAGTATTTT.

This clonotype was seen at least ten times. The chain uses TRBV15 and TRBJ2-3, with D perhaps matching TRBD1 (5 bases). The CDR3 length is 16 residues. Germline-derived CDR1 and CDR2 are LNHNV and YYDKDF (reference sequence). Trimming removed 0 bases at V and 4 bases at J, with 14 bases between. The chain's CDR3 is CATSRDAGGHPDTQYF. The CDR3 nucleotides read TGTGCCACCAGCAGAGATGCCGGTGGACACCCAGATACGCAGTATTTT.

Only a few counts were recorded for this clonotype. The CDR3 bases are TGTGCCAGCAGCTTAGCGAGACAGCGACCCTACAATGAGCAGTTCTTC. It translates to CASSLARQRPYNEQFF. The chain combines TRBV7-8 with TRBJ2-1, with D perhaps matching TRBD1 (5 bases). Looked up from germline, CDR1 is SGHVS and CDR2 is FQNEAQ. Trimming cost V 0 bases and J 2 bases, with 11 bases left between them. CDR3 length equals 16 residues.